The source of this TCR beta chain is a study of regulatory T cells in long-lasting Graves disease. Study-wide results and caveats: TCR diversity was lower in persistent than newly diagnosed Graves' disease.

HTBI primers from iRepertoire and Arm-PCR of CDR3 regions yielded the TCR beta libraries. MiXCR was run by TCRdb on the multiplex PCR reads, yielding one entry per CDR3 protein. Of about 560,000 distinct CDR3 sequences in the sample, approximately 16% are singletons; the top ten hold approximately 12%. This clonotype was found many times. Its antigen remains unidentified. The time point was: newly diagnosed GD, antithyroid drugs for less than 3 months. Extracted RNA from PBMCs served as the source of the TCR library. This sample was also put to use in a study of T cells in Graves' hyperthyroidism and ophthalmopathy. Per that study: Not enrolled were patients with uncontrolled infection, other autoimmune disease, pregnancy or lactation. During a first-round RT-PCR of the TCR CDR3, the HTBI primer set was used.

The TCR was taken from a man between 18 and 35 years old with Graves disease. Specimen: peripheral blood mononuclear cells (PBMCs), collected at new diagnosis, from a patient treated with antithyroid drugs.

The CDR3 spells CASSPTGGAVRNEQFF. The CDR3 coding sequence is TGTGCCAGCAGTCCCACAGGGGGGGCGGTACGGAATGAGCAGTTCTTC. This chain joins TRBV12-3 or TRBV12-4 and TRBJ2-1, with D maybe TRBD1 (8 bases). The CDR3 extends over 16 amino acids. The V end was cut by 5 bases, the J end by 7 bases, with 21 bases between.